This entry features one T cell receptor beta chain sequence. The length of the CDR3 is 18 residues. From germline, CDR1 is SGHNT and CDR2 YYREEE (reference sequence). V dropped 3 bases and J dropped 4 bases, with 23 bases sitting between them. The data stem from a study of chemoradiotherapy in HPV16-positive cancers. About the research overall: Functional T-cell assays on two HPV16-positive patients' cells defined candidate HPV-specific clones and common TCR motifs.

Repertoires were generated with immunoSEQ multiplex PCR, while TCRdb's copy carries only in-frame clones and drops some. This table has some 27,000 clones, approximately 94% appearing once. The rearrangement uses TRBV5-4 and TRBJ1-3; unclear D gene. This TCR came from a human donor with HPV-associated anogenital cancer. The sample in question was blood, obtained from a patient who underwent chemoradiotherapy. The CDR3 spells CASSYKGGVIPQGNTIYF. As DNA, the CDR3 is TGTGCCAGCAGCTATAAAGGCGGAGTAATCCCCCAGGGAAACACCATATATTTT.